The rows below give T cell receptor beta chains drawn from one sample of a study of cytomegalovirus exposure and HLA in healthy donors. This table comes from immunoSEQ multiplex PCR, and its TCRdb copy is limited to in-frame clones, with some not included. This sample has more than 70,000 clones, with less than 85% found just once. Sequences were obtained from PBMCs. Receptors were obtained from a woman in her forties or fifties in good health and CMV-seropositive. The conserved cysteine and the conserved F or W are not part of the CDR3 here. Fields, in order: J gene, V gene, CDR3 protein.

TRBJ1-1 | TRBV5-6 | ASSTGQGDIMNTEAF
TRBJ1-5 | TRBV30 | AWSAEQGSNQPQH
TRBJ2-3 | TRBV6-5 | ASSSGTSGTDTQY
TRBJ2-3 | TRBV18 | ASSPFRAGVSTDTQY
TRBJ1-2 | TRBV7-8 | ASIGGGRNYGYT
TRBJ2-2 | TRBV7-6 | ASSPRGGPGELF
TRBJ1-6 | TRBV27 | ASSASWARGNSPLH
TRBJ2-5 | TRBV21-1 | ASSTAGGKLKTQY
TRBJ2-7 | TRBV15 | ATSRDAWEETGDYYEQY
TRBJ2-3 | TRBV9 | ASSVGGTSGADTQY
TRBJ1-2 | TRBV9 | ASSVGAQANYGYT
TRBJ1-2 | TRBV11-2 | ATNKKPGGGGYT
TRBJ1-4 | TRBV18 | ASSQVQGNEKLF
TRBJ2-3 | TRBV7-3 | ASSQQGSTDTQY
TRBJ1-1 | TRBV28 | ASTPTGGITEAF
TRBJ2-2 | TRBV2 | ASSEAPGQGYTGELF
TRBJ2-5 | TRBV10-1 | ASTPPVWIRGETQY
TRBJ1-2 | TRBV19 | ASSVSAGDYGYT
TRBJ2-1 | TRBV29-1 | SVAGNYNEQF
TRBJ2-5 | TRBV19 | ASSITRRLGTQY
TRBJ1-4 | TRBV6-4 | ASSRGSPPANEKLF
TRBJ2-7 | TRBV7-9 | ASSLVETGGSYEQY
TRBJ2-3 | TRBV7-6 | ASSPDRTDTQY
TRBJ2-7 | TRBV15 | ATSRESLAGDEQY
TRBJ2-3 | TRBV27 | ASSPRDSVVNTQY
TRBJ2-2 | TRBV5-6 | ASSFGTGFTGELF
TRBJ2-1 | TRBV28 | ASSPGDRGSNEQF
TRBJ1-2 | TRBV7-8 | ASSFTGTTTTNYGYT
TRBJ2-3 | TRBV28 | ASTLGLAGPTDTQY
TRBJ1-1 | TRBV28 | ASSFGGGPTLNTEAF
TRBJ2-7 | TRBV4-3 | ASSQDELDEQY
TRBJ2-7 | TRBV7-2 | ASSQQGGSYEQY
TRBJ2-3 | TRBV5-1 | ASSGGASSRDTQY
TRBJ2-7 | TRBV6-5 | ASSYSPGQSYEQY
TRBJ2-1 | TRBV9 | ASSVAEGYYNEQF
TRBJ2-1 | TRBV2 | ASSGRSGLAGPSSYNEQF
TRBJ1-4 | TRBV15 | ATSRPTQGWTNEKLF
TRBJ2-5 | TRBV5-6 | ASSGGTGVGETQY
TRBJ2-7 | TRBV4-3 | ASSQDPQGAAEQY
TRBJ1-1 | TRBV11-2 | ASSRRDRGGTEAF
TRBJ1-3 | TRBV28 | ASSLGQGAGNTIY
TRBJ1-2 | TRBV10-3 | AISDVDRIENYGYT
TRBJ2-2 | TRBV7-2 | ASSRAGLANTGELF
TRBJ1-1 | TRBV10-1 | ATRQGSNTEAF
TRBJ2-5 | TRBV15 | ATSGTGGRSLGETQY
NA | TRBV6-6 | ATTPGLSYEQY
TRBJ1-5 | TRBV2 | ASSELGQGPQH